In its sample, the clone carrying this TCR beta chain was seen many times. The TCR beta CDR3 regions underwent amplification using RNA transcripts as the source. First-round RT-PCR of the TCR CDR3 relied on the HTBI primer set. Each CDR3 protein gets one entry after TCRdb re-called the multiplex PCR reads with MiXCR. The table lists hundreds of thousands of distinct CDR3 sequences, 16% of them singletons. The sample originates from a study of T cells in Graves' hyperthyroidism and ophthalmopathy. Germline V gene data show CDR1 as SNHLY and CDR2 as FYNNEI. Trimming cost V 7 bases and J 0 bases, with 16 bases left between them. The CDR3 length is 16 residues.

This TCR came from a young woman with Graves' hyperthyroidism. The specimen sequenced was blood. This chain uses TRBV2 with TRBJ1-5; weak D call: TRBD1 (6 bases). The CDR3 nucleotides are TGTGCCAGCAACCGAGACAGGATTTTTAGCAATCAGCCCCAGCATTTT. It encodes CASNRDRIFSNQPQHF.